Sequencing of this TCR beta chain was carried out in a study of Ad26.COV2.S vaccination and SARS-CoV-2 variants. At the level of the study: Once, or twice with 56 days between doses, Ad26.COV2.S was given intramuscularly. Study-wide points: CD8+ and CD4+ T cells specific for spike reportedly responded with substantial breadth after vaccination.

The CDR3 loop spans 12 amino acids. Germline V lookup: CDR1 SGHTA, CDR2 FQGNSA. Trimming shortened V by 1 base and J by 4 bases, and 4 bases separated the two germline ends. In the case of this clone: The target antigen is unknown.

Sequenced by immunoSEQ multiplex PCR; TCRdb stores in-frame clones only, minus some. The table records roughly 240,000 clones, around 87% of them present only once. The treatment here: some 20 received Ad26.COV2.S at low or high dose, single or two shots; a few received placebo; per-sample allocation not given. Samples came from day 63 after the first vaccine or placebo injection. At a Boston site, the person donating was an adult of 18-55 years. This vaccine is an Ad26 vector that expresses the Wuhan-strain SARS-CoV-2 spike. The receptor comes from a person between 18 and 65 years old who received the Ad26.COV2.S COVID-19 vaccine or a placebo. The sample consisted of peripheral blood, taken in a trial of Ad26.COV2.S vaccine versus placebo. The rearrangement joins TRBV7-2 to TRBJ1-2; D is uncertain. The CDR3 spells CASSLVTYGYTF. The DNA for the CDR3 is TGTGCCAGCAGCTTAGTGACCTATGGCTACACCTTC. The full variable domain, rest sourced from reference TRBV7-2 and TRBJ1-2, is GAGVSQSPSNKVTEKGKDVELRCDPISGHTALYWYRQSLGQGLEFLIYFQGNSAPDKSGLPSDRFSAERTGGSVSTLTIQRTQQEDSAVYLCASSLVTYGYTFGSGTRLTVV.